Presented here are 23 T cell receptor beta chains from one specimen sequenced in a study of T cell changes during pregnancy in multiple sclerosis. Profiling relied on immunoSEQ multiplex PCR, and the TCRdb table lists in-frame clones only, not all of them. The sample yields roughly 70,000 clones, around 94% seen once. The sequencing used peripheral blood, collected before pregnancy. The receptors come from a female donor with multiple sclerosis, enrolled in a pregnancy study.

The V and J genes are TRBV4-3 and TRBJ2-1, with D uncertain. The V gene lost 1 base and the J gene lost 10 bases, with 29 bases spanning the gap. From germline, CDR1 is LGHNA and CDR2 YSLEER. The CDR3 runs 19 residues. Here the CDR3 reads CASSQGLLVSNIGVGEQFF. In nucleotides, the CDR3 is TGCGCCAGCAGCCAAGGGCTTTTGGTTTCAAACATTGGCGTGGGCGAGCAGTTCTTC.

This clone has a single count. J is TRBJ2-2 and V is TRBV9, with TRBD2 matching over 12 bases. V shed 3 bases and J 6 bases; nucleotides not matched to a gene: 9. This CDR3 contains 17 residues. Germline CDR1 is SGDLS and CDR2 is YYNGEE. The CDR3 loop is CASSASTSGSRPGELFF. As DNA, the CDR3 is TGTGCCAGCAGCGCATCGACTAGCGGGAGCCGCCCCGGGGAGCTGTTTTTT.

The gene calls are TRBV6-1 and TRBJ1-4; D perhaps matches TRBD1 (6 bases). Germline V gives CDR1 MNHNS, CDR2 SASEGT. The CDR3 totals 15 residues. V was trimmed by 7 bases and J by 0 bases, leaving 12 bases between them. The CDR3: CASNRDKSTNEKLFF. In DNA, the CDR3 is TGTGCCAGCAACCGGGACAAGTCAACTAATGAAAAACTGTTTTTT.

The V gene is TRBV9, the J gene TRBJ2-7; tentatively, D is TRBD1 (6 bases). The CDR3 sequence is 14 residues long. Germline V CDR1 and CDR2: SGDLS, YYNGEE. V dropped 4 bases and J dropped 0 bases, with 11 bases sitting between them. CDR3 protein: CASSPTGGSYEQYF. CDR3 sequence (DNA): TGTGCCAGCAGCCCGACAGGAGGCTCCTACGAGCAGTACTTC. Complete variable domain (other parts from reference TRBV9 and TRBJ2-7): DSGVTQTPKHLITATGQRVTLRCSPRSGDLSVYWYQQSLDQGLQFLIQYYNGEERAKGNILERFSAQQFPDLHSELNLSSLELGDSALYFCASSPTGGSYEQYFGPGTRLTVT.

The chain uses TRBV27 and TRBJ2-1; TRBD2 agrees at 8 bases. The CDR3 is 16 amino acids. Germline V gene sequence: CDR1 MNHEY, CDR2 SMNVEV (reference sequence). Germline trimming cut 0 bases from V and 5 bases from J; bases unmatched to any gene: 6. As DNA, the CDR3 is TGTGCCAGCAGTTTATCGGAGATGACTAGCGACAATGAGCAGTTCTTC. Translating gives CASSLSEMTSDNEQFF.

This CDR3 is CASRPTGPEAFF. The CDR3 DNA reads TGTGCCAGCAGACCGACAGGGCCCGAAGCTTTCTTT. The V and J genes are TRBV7-9 and TRBJ1-1; 7 nucleotides match TRBD1. CDR1 and CDR2 (germline): SEHNR, FQNEAQ (reference sequence). The CDR3 length is 12 residues. Trimming removed 6 bases from V and 8 bases from J; junction bases left unmatched: 6.

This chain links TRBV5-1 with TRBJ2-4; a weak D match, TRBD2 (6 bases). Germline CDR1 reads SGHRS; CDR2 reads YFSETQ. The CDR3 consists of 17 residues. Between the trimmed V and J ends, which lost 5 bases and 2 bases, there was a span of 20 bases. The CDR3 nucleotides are TGCGCCAGCAGAAGGGACGGGGGATTAGGAACCAAAAACATTCAGTACTTC. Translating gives CASRRDGGLGTKNIQYF.

Here the CDR3 reads CASSLGVNGREKLFF. CDR3 DNA: TGTGCCAGCAGCTTAGGAGTTAACGGGAGAGAAAAACTGTTTTTT. J is TRBJ1-4 and V is TRBV7-9; unclear D gene. The CDR3 is 15 amino acids. Germline CDR1 SEHNR, CDR2 FQNEAQ (reference sequence). The ends were cut back, 1 base at V and 8 bases at J, with 14 bases in the middle.

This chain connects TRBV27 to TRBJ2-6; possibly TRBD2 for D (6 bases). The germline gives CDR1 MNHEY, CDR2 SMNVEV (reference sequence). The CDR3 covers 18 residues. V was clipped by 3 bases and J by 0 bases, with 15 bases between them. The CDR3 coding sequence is TGTGCCAGCAGTTTCAATGGGGGGAACCCCTCTGGGGCCAACGTCCTGACTTTC. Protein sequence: CASSFNGGNPSGANVLTF.

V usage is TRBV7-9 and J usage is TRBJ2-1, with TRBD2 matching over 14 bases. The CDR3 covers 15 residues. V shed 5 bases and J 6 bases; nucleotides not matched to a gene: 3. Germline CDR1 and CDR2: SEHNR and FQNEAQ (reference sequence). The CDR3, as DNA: TGTGCCAGCAGCGTGGGACTAGCGGGAGTCAATGAGCAGTTCTTC. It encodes CASSVGLAGVNEQFF.

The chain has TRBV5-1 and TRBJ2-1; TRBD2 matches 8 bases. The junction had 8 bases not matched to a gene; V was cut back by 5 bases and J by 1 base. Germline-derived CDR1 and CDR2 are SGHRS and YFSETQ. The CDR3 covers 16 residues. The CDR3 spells CASSSTSADSYNEQFF. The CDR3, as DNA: TGCGCCAGCAGTTCGACTAGCGCCGATTCCTACAATGAGCAGTTCTTC.

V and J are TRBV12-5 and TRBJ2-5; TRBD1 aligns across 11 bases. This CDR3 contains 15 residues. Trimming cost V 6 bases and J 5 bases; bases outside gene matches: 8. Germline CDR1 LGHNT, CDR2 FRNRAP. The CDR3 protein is CASGTGQGATETQYF. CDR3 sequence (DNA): TGTGCTAGTGGCACCGGACAGGGGGCAACGGAGACCCAGTACTTC.

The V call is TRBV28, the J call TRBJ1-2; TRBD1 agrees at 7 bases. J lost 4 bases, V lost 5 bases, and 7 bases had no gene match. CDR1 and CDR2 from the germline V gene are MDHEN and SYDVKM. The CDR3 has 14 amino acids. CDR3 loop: CASSPMTGRYGYTF. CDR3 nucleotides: TGTGCCAGCAGTCCGATGACAGGGCGCTATGGCTACACCTTC.

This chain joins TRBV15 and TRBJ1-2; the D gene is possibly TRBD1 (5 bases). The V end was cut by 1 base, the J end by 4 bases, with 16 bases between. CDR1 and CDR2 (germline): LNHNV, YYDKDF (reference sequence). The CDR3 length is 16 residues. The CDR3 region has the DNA TGTGCCACCAGCAGAGTATTAGACAGACAGTCCTATGGCTACACCTTC. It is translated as CATSRVLDRQSYGYTF.

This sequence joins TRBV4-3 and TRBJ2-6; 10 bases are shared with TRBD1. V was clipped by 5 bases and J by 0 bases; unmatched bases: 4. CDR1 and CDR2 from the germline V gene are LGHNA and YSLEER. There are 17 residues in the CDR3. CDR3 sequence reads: CASSRQGASSGANVLTF. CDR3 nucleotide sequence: TGCGCCAGCAGCAGACAGGGGGCGAGCTCTGGGGCCAACGTCCTGACTTTC.

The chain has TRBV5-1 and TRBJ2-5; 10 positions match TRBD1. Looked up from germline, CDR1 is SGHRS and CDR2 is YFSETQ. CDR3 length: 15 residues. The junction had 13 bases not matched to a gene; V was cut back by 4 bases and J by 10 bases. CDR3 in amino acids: CASSARTDRGVDQYF. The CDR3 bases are TGCGCCAGCAGCGCGCGAACGGACAGGGGGGTGGACCAGTACTTC.

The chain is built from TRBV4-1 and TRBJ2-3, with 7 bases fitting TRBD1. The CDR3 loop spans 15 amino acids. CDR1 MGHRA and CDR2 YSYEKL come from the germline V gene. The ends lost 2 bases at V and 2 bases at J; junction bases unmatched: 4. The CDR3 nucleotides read TGCGCCAGCAGCCAAAGACAGGGTTCCACAGATACGCAGTATTTT. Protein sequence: CASSQRQGSTDTQYF.

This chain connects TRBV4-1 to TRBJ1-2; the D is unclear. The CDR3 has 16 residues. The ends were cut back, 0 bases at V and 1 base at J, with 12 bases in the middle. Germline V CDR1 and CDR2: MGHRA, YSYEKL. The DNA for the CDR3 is TGCGCCAGCAGCCAAGAACCGCGGGATAGTAACTATGGCTACACCTTC. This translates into CASSQEPRDSNYGYTF.

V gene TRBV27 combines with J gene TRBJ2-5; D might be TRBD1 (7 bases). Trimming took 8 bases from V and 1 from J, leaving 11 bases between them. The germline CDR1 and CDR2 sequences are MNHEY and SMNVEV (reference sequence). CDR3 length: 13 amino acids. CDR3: CASAGTAQETQYF. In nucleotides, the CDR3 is TGTGCCAGCGCGGGGACAGCCCAAGAGACCCAGTACTTC.

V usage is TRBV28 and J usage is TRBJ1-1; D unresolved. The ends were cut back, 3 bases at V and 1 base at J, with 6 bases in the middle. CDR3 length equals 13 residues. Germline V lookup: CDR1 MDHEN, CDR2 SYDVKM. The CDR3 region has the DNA TGTGCCAGCAGTTTTTCGGGGAACACTGAAGCTTTCTTT. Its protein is CASSFSGNTEAFF.

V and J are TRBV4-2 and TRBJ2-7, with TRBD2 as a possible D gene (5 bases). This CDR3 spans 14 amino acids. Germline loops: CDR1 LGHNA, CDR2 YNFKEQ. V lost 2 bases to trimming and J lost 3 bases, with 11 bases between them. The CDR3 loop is CASSQPGGGYEQYF. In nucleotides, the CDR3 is TGTGCCAGCAGCCAACCCGGCGGAGGCTACGAGCAGTACTTC.

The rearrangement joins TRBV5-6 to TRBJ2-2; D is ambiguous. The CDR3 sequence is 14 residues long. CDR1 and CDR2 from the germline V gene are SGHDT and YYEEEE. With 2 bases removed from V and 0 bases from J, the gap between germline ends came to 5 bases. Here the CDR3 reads CASSFATNTGELFF. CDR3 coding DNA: TGTGCCAGCAGCTTCGCGACGAACACCGGGGAGCTGTTTTTT.

CDR3 nucleotide sequence: TGCGCCAGCAGCCAAGATCCCCTAGCGGGAGGTTACGATGAGCAGTTCTTC. It specifies CASSQDPLAGGYDEQFF. This chain connects TRBV4-3 to TRBJ2-1; TRBD2 aligns across 11 bases. Trimming took 0 bases from V and 8 from J; bases not matched to a gene: 9. The V gene's germline CDR1 is LGHNA and CDR2 YSLEER. The CDR3 covers 17 residues.